This TCR beta chain emerged from a study of CD8 T cells in Susac syndrome (dated by TCRdb to about 2019). Background on the whole study: Among the Susac syndrome patients who were sequenced, clinically active disease was present in five or six and clinical remission was observed in 8 or 9. Whether CD8+ T cell activation and differentiation in Susac syndrome was antigen driven was tested using repertoire sequencing. Susac syndrome patients were therapy-naive, on corticosteroids (some also receiving IVIg), or on IVIg alone at blood withdrawal.

Paper-wide results and their limitations: The number of individuals in the TCR sequencing and HLA analysis was recognized as being relatively small. In patients with Susac syndrome, the CD4+ T cell repertoire showed no detectable clonal expansion.

Per the germline V gene, SGHRS is the CDR1 and YFSETQ is the CDR2. Inclusive of the bounding cysteine and phenylalanine, the CDR3 is 15 residues long. Only the CDR3 DNA is retained, 45 bases long and in frame from the first base. V is cut by 4 bases and J by 5 bases, and the space between the germline ends is 18 bases. Comments on this clonotype: Its antigen has not been determined. Base qualities are not provided; no much larger clone lies one nucleotide away.

Peripheral blood CD8+ and CD4+ T cells from healthy donors, Susac syndrome patients and multiple sclerosis patients were profiled by high-throughput TCR beta sequencing. Recently defined diagnostic criteria for definite or probable disease were met by the Susac syndrome patients. CD8+ TEMRA cells were enriched by FACS, while bulk CD8+ and CD4+ T cells were purified by magnetic negative isolation. Blood was collected in EDTA tubes and processed within 24 hours, with PBMCs isolated through density gradient centrifugation. PBMCs destined for TCR sequencing were cryopreserved in liquid nitrogen and later thawed in a 37 °C water bath. The sorted or isolated CD4+, CD8+ and CD8+ TEMRA cells had a purity of 90% or higher. RNA was extracted using the RNeasy kit, and roughly 0.45 to 1 ug of the RNA was reverse transcribed with random hexamers. The immunoSEQ multiplex PCR assay, which covers 54 Vbeta and 13 Jbeta segments, was used to amplify TCR beta CDR3 regions. Bias from PCR amplification was corrected by using a synthetic template baseline for primer optimization and for computational correction. Regarding the original processing steps: Reads were annotated to V, D and J genes per IMGT and analyzed with immunoSEQ Analyzer, keeping only productive sequences. Clonality was computed as one minus Shannon entropy normalized by log2 of the number of productive unique sequences. For each patient and control, public and private clones were evaluated within the 100 most prevalent clones. A clone was defined as Susac-specific if it was absent from the healthy and MS cohorts, from 950 to 1,300 published viral clones and from other ImmuneACCESS disease sequences. The raw public data were reprocessed by TCRdb itself: fastp quality trimming at Q25, MiXCR clonotype calling, in-frame beta chains only. CDR3 protein duplicates are merged, each entry listing the most common genes and DNA. TCRdb, rather than the study authors, made the V and J calls. The sample table shows approximately 77,000 distinct CDR3 sequences, and roughly 91% are seen once. The ten most abundant clones make up around 0.57% of the sample.

The clonotype comes from a human donor with Susac syndrome. The rearrangement combines TRBV5-1 with TRBJ2-5, with the D segment possibly TRBD1 or TRBD2, each aligning over 5 bases. Input material: CD4+ T cells from PBMCs. This receptor has the CDR3 CASSRGPVDGETQYF. The nucleotide sequence is TGCGCCAGCAGCCGGGGACCCGTAGATGGGGAGACCCAGTACTTC.